Shown below are 23 T cell receptor beta chains from a single sample sequenced in a study of T cell repertoires in cytomegalovirus infection. TCRdb independently ran MiXCR on the reads; one entry per CDR3 protein. The sample gives some 390,000 distinct CDR3 sequences, approximately 18% of which show up once; under 9% is in the top ten. The material sequenced was PBMCs. The receptors derive from a human donor in good health (CMV status not recorded). Some clones in this sample may be carry-over from other donors' samples.

This clonotype showed up just a few times. This chain links TRBV6-5 with TRBJ2-5; a possible D gene is TRBD1 (6 bases). With 7 bases removed from V and 7 bases from J, the gap between germline ends came to 16 bases. CDR1 MNHEY and CDR2 SVGAGI come from the germline V gene. The CDR3 length is 13 residues. DNA of the CDR3: TGTGCCAGCACTGCGGACAGCCGCCGGACCCAGTACTTC. This encodes CASTADSRRTQYF.

The rearrangement uses TRBV19 and TRBJ2-3; no definite D call. The V gene's germline CDR1 is LNHDA and CDR2 SQIVND (reference sequence). CDR3 length: 13 amino acids. Trimming cost V 7 bases and J 0 bases, with 8 bases left between them. The CDR3 coding sequence is TGTGCCAGTAAGGGCGTTAGCACAGATACGCAGTATTTT. This codes for CASKGVSTDTQYF.

This clonotype was seen many times. V is TRBV7-4 and J is TRBJ2-5, with TRBD1 identical over 7 bases. The CDR3 runs to 15 residues. After removal of 3 bases from V and 5 bases from J, the junction contained 9 bases not matched to a gene. Per germline, CDR1 SGHVT and CDR2 SQSDAQ. The CDR3: CASSFPQGSGETQYF. CDR3 bases: TGTGCCAGCAGCTTCCCACAGGGGTCCGGGGAGACCCAGTACTTC.

This clonotype was seen a handful of times. This rearrangement joins TRBV6-2 or TRBV6-3 to TRBJ2-1; D is undetermined. This CDR3 spans 11 amino acids. The germline V gene encodes CDR1 MNHEY and CDR2 SVGEGT. V was cut by 5 bases and J by 6 bases, with 5 bases left in between. The CDR3 region is CASSRRNEQFF. The CDR3 nucleotides read TGTGCCAGCAGTCGACGCAATGAGCAGTTCTTC.

This clonotype was counted at least ten times. This chain uses TRBV4-2 with TRBJ1-2; TRBD1 is a possible D gene (5 bases). The CDR3 runs 13 residues. Germline CDR1 reads LGHNA; CDR2 reads YNFKEQ. Trimming pared 2 bases from V and 6 bases from J, leaving 10 bases between. The CDR3 loop is CASSQQRGDGYTF. The DNA of the CDR3 is TGTGCCAGCAGCCAACAAAGAGGGGATGGCTACACCTTC.

This clonotype was detected once. In DNA form, the CDR3 reads TGTGCCACCAGCAGAGATACAGGTGGAGATGAAAAACTGTTTTTT. As protein: CATSRDTGGDEKLFF. This chain connects TRBV15 to TRBJ1-4, with D possibly matching TRBD1 (5 bases). The CDR3 covers 15 residues. Deletions cut 0 bases from V and 6 bases from J, with 11 bases between. Germline loops: CDR1 LNHNV, CDR2 YYDKDF (reference sequence).

A few counts support this clonotype. The chain joins TRBV4-3 to TRBJ1-5; the D is unclear. Germline V gene lookup returns CDR1 LGHNA and CDR2 YSLEER. The V end was cut by 1 base, the J end by 2 bases, with 6 bases between. The CDR3 extends over 14 amino acids. The CDR3 region is CASSQVEGNQPQHF. CDR3 bases: TGCGCCAGCAGCCAAGTTGAGGGCAATCAGCCCCAGCATTTT.

This clonotype has ten or more counts. This chain connects TRBV6-1 to TRBJ2-2; TRBD1 might be the D (7 bases). Per germline, CDR1 MNHNS and CDR2 SASEGT. The CDR3 totals 16 residues. Trimming took 4 bases from V and 1 from J, leaving 13 bases between them. The CDR3 is CASSAEGAMNTGELFF. CDR3 in DNA: TGTGCCAGCAGTGCGGAGGGGGCGATGAACACCGGGGAGCTGTTTTTT.

V gene TRBV5-5 combines with J gene TRBJ2-1, with D uncertain. The germline V and J ends were trimmed by 0 bases and 8 bases, with 9 bases remaining between them. Germline V gives CDR1 SGHKS, CDR2 YYEKEE (reference sequence). This CDR3 contains 13 residues. CDR3 DNA: TGTGCCAGCAGCTTGGCCCTAGATGATGAGCAGTTCTTC. It yields the protein CASSLALDDEQFF.

This clonotype was detected only once. The chain employs TRBV3-1 and TRBJ2-7, with D hard to call. The CDR3 extends over 13 amino acids. V was clipped by 1 base and J by 6 bases, with 10 bases between them. CDR1 and CDR2 (germline): LGHDT, YNNKEL (reference sequence). CDR3: CASSQVGDTEQYF. The CDR3, as DNA: TGTGCCAGCAGCCAAGTAGGAGATACCGAGCAGTACTTC.

The sample holds many counts of this clonotype. The DNA for the CDR3 is TGTGCCAGCAGCCCAAGACTAGCAACTAACACCGGGGAGCTGTTTTTT. Translation: CASSPRLATNTGELFF. The chain is built from TRBV7-7 and TRBJ2-2; the match to TRBD2 covers 7 bases. The V gene's germline CDR1 is SSHAT and CDR2 FNYEAQ (reference sequence). Trimming took 5 bases from V and 2 from J; bases not matched to a gene: 8. This CDR3 is built from 16 residues.

The rearrangement uses TRBV29-1 and TRBJ2-1, with D hard to call. Germline CDR1 and CDR2: SQVTM and ANQGSEA. The CDR3 has 13 residues. Trimming removed 0 bases from V and 7 bases from J, with 10 bases in between. The CDR3 is CSVEDWKANEQFF. The DNA for the CDR3 is TGCAGCGTTGAAGACTGGAAAGCGAATGAGCAGTTCTTC.

This clonotype was found a few times. This sequence joins TRBV28 and TRBJ1-1, with 10 bases lining up with TRBD1. Germline V CDR1 and CDR2: MDHEN, SYDVKM. The CDR3 runs 15 residues. The V gene end was trimmed by 5 bases and the J gene end by 4 bases; junction bases not matched to a gene: 7. CDR3 DNA sequence: TGTGCCAGCAGTGGGGGACAGGGGCCTCTCACTGAAGCTTTCTTT. Amino acids: CASSGGQGPLTEAFF.

This clonotype turned up a few times. V usage is TRBV19 and J usage is TRBJ2-1; D unresolved. V gave up 7 bases and J gave up 2 bases, with 9 bases separating them. The CDR3 length is 13 residues. Germline CDR1 LNHDA, CDR2 SQIVND (reference sequence). The CDR3 DNA is TGTGCCAGTACTAAGGGAACCTACAATGAGCAGTTCTTC. It codes for CASTKGTYNEQFF.

The chain combines TRBV6-8 with TRBJ1-2, with a weak D call TRBD1 (6 bases). Germline V gene data show CDR1 as MNHGY and CDR2 as SAAAGT. V gave up 2 bases and J gave up 6 bases, with 10 bases separating them. The CDR3 sequence is 13 residues long. This chain's CDR3 is CASSYGTRNGYTF. CDR3 DNA sequence: TGTGCCAGCAGTTACGGGACACGAAATGGCTACACCTTC.

The sample holds a few counts of this clonotype. The chain employs TRBV5-5 and TRBJ2-5; the match to TRBD2 covers 7 bases. The CDR3 runs to 16 residues. V shed 2 bases, J shed 7 bases, and the junction held 14 bases outside the gene matches. CDR1 SGHKS and CDR2 YYEKEE come from the germline V gene (reference sequence). The chain's CDR3 is CASSLLSSGDIGTQYF. The CDR3 DNA sequence: TGTGCCAGCAGCTTACTGTCCAGCGGGGATATCGGGACCCAGTACTTC.

The chain carries TRBV4-1 and TRBJ2-7; 8 positions agree with TRBD1. The V gene's germline CDR1 is MGHRA and CDR2 YSYEKL. The V gene end was trimmed by 0 bases and the J gene end by 4 bases; junction bases not matched to a gene: 11. The CDR3 has 17 residues. This CDR3 reads CASSQDDSGTGFYEQYF. The DNA for the CDR3 is TGCGCCAGCAGCCAAGATGATTCCGGGACAGGATTTTACGAGCAGTACTTC.

This clonotype was picked up many times. The chain employs TRBV10-3 and TRBJ2-3; TRBD2 agrees at 7 bases. This CDR3 is built from 13 residues. Per germline, CDR1 ENHRY and CDR2 SYGVKD. With 11 bases clipped from V and 2 bases from J, the junction kept 7 bases outside the gene matches. CDR3 DNA sequence: TGTGCCGGAGGGGCGGGGGACACAGATACGCAGTATTTT. Amino acid sequence: CAGGAGDTDTQYF.

This clonotype has just a few counts. The chain recombines TRBV20-1 with TRBJ2-7; D possibly corresponds to TRBD2 (6 bases). This CDR3 is 13 amino acids long. Per the germline V gene, CDR1 is DFQATT and CDR2 is SNEGSKA (reference sequence). V was cut by 4 bases and J by 8 bases, with 18 bases left in between. CDR3 in DNA: TGCAGTGCTATGGGAGGCAGTTACGACAAGCAGTACTTC. This encodes CSAMGGSYDKQYF.

The chain has TRBV28 and TRBJ1-1; maybe TRBD1 (6 bases). The CDR3 extends over 14 amino acids. Per the germline V gene, CDR1 is MDHEN and CDR2 is SYDVKM. V lost 2 bases to trimming and J lost 5 bases, with 12 bases between them. Written as DNA, the CDR3 is TGTGCCAGCAGTTTACAGCAGGGGAGGACTGAAGCTTTCTTT. Protein: CASSLQQGRTEAFF.

The sample holds many counts of this clonotype. This chain joins TRBV7-6 and TRBJ1-4; D call uncertain. Germline CDR1 and CDR2: SGHVS and FNYEAQ. The CDR3 has 16 residues. Trimming took 5 bases from V and 0 from J, leaving 13 bases between them. The CDR3 loop reads CASSPQDFATNEKLFF. CDR3 DNA sequence: TGTGCCAGCAGCCCCCAAGACTTTGCAACTAATGAAAAACTGTTTTTT.

V usage is TRBV10-2 and J usage is TRBJ1-4, with 7 nucleotides matching TRBD1. V was clipped by 5 bases and J by 4 bases; unmatched bases: 7. CDR3 length equals 15 residues. Germline V lookup: CDR1 WSHSY, CDR2 SAAADI. The DNA of the CDR3 is TGCGCCAGCAGTAGCCCGGGACAGTTTAATGAAAAACTGTTTTTT. Amino acids: CASSSPGQFNEKLFF.

This clonotype was found many times. The rearrangement joins TRBV7-2 to TRBJ1-5, with D hard to call. CDR1 is SGHTA and CDR2 is FQGNSA in the germline V gene. Trimming took off 1 base at V and 9 bases at J, with 10 bases between the two ends. The length of the CDR3 is 13 residues. CDR3 loop: CASSLDRAMPQHF. CDR3 DNA: TGTGCCAGCAGCTTAGACAGAGCGATGCCCCAGCATTTT.